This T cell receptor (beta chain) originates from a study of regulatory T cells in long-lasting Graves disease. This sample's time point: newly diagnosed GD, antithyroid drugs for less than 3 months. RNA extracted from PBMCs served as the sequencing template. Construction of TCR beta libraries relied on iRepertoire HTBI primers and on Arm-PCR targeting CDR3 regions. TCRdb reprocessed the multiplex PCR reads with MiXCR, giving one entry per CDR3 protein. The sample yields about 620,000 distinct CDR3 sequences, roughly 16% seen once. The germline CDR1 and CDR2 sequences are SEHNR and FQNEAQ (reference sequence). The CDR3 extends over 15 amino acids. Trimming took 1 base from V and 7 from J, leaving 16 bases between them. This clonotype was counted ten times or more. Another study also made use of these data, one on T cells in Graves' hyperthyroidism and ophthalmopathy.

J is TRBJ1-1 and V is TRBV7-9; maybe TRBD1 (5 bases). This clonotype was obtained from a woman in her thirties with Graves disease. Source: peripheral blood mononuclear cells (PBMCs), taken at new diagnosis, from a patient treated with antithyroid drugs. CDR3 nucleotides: TGTGCCAGCAGCTTAGAGGGGTGGGGAGGGGATGAAGCTTTCTTT. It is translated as CASSLEGWGGDEAFF. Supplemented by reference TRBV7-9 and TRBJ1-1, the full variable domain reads DTGVSQNPRHKITKRGQNVTFRCDPISEHNRLYWYRQTLGQGPEFLTYFQNEAQLEKSRLLSDRFSAERPKGSFSTLEIQRTEQGDSAMYLCASSLEGWGGDEAFFGQGTRLTVV.